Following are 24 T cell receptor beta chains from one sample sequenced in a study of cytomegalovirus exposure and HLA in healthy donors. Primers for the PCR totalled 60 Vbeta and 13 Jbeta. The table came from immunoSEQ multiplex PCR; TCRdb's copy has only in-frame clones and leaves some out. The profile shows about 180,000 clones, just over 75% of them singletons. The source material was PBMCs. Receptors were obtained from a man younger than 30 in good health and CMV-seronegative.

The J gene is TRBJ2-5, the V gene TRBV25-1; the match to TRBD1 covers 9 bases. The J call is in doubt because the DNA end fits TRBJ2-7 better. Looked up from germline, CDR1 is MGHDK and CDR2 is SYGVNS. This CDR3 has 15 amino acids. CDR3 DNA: TGTGCCAGCAGTGGGGGGACAGGGAGCTCCTACGAGCAGTACTTC. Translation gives CASSGGTGSSYEQYF.

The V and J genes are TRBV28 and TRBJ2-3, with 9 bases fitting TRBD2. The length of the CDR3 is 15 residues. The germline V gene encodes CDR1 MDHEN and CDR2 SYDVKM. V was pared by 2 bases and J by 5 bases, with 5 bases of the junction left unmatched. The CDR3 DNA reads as TGTGCCAGCAGTTTAGCGGGAGGGCCCCGAGATACGCAGTATTTT. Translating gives CASSLAGGPRDTQYF. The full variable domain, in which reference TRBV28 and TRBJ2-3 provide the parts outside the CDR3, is DVKVTQSSRYLVKRTGEKVFLECVQDMDHENMFWYRQDPGLGLRLIYFSYDVKMKEKGDIPEGYSVSREKKERFSLILESASTNQTSMYLCASSLAGGPRDTQYFGPGTRLTVL.

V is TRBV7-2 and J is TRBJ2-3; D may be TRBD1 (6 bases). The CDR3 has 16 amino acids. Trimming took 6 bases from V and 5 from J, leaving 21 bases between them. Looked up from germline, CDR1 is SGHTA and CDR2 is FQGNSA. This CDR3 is CASRSLGTNARDTQYF. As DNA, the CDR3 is TGTGCCAGCAGATCCCTTGGGACAAATGCCAGAGATACGCAGTATTTT. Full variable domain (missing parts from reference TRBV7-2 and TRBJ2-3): GAGVSQSPSNKVTEKGKDVELRCDPISGHTALYWYRQSLGQGLEFLIYFQGNSAPDKSGLPSDRFSAERTGGSVSTLTIQRTQQEDSAVYLCASRSLGTNARDTQYFGPGTRLTVL.

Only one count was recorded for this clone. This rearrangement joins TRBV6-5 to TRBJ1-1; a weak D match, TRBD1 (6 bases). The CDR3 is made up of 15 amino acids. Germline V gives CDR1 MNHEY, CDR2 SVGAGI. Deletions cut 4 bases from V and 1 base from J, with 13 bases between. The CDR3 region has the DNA TGTGCCAGCAGTTCCTATCAGGGGAGGAACACTGAAGCTTTCTTT. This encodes CASSSYQGRNTEAFF.

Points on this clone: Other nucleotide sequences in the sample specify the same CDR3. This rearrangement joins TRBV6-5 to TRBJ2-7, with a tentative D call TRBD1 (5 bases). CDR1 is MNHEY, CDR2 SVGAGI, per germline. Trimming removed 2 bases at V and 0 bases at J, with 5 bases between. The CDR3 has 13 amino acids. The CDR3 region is CASSYDSSYEQYF. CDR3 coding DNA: TGTGCCAGCAGTTACGACAGCTCCTACGAGCAGTACTTC.

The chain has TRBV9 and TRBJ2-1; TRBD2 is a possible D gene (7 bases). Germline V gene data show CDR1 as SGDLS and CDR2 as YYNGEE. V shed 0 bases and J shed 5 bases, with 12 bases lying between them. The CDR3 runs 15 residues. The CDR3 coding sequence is TGTGCCAGCAGCGTAGGGTGGGGGGGCCACAATGAGCAGTTCTTC. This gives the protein CASSVGWGGHNEQFF.

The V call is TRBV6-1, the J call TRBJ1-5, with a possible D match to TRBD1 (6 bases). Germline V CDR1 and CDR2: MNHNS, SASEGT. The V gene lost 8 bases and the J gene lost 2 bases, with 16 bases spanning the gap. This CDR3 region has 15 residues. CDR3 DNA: TGTGCCAGCCGACCTCCGGGACACCGCAATCAGCCCCAGCATTTT. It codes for CASRPPGHRNQPQHF.

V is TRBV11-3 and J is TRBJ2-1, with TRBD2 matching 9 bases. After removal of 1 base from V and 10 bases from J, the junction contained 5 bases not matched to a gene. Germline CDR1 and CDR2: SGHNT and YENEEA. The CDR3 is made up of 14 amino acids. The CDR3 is CASSLVSAGGEQFF. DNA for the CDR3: TGTGCCAGCAGCTTAGTTTCGGCGGGGGGGGAGCAGTTCTTC.

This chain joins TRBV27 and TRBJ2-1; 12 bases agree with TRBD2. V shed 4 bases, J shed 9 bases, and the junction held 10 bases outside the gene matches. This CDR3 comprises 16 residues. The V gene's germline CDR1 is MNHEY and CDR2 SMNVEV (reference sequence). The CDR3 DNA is TGTGCCAGCAGTTCCCTAGCGGGAGGGCCGGGAAGTGAGCAGTTCTTC. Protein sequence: CASSSLAGGPGSEQFF.

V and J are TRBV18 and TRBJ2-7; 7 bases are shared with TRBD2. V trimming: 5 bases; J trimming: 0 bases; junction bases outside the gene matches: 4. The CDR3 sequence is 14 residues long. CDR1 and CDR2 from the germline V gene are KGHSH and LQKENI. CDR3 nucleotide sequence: TGTGCCAGCTCAGACCGGGGGGTCTCCTACGAGCAGTACTTC. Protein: CASSDRGVSYEQYF.

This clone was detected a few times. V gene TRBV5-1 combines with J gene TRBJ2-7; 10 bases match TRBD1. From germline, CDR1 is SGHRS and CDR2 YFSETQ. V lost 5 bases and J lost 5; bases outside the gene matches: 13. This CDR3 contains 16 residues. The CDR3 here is CASRPYPDRGVDEQYF. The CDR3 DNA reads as TGCGCCAGCAGACCTTACCCGGACAGGGGGGTCGACGAGCAGTACTTC.

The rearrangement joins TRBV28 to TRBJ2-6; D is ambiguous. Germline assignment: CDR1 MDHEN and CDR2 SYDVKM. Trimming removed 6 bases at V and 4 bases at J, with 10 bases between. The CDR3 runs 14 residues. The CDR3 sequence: CASSRLSGANVLTF. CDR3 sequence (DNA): TGTGCCAGCAGCCGTTTATCCGGGGCCAACGTCCTGACTTTC.

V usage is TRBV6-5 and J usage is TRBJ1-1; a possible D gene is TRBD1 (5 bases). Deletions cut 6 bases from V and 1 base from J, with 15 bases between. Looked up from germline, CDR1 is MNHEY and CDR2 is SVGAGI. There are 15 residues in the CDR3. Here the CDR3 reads CASSRTSPANTEAFF. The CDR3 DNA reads TGTGCCAGCAGCCGGACATCGCCAGCGAACACTGAAGCTTTCTTT.

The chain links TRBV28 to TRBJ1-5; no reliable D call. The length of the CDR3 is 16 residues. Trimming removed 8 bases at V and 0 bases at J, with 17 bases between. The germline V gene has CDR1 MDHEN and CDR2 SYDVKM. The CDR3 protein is CASRPRDYYSNQPQHF. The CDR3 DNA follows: TGTGCCAGCCGTCCTCGGGATTACTATAGCAATCAGCCCCAGCATTTT.

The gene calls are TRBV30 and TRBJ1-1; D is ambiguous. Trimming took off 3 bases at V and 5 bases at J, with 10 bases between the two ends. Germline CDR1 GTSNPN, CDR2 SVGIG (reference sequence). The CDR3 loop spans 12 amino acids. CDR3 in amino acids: CAWRRGWTEAFF. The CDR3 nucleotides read TGTGCCTGGAGGCGAGGTTGGACTGAAGCTTTCTTT.

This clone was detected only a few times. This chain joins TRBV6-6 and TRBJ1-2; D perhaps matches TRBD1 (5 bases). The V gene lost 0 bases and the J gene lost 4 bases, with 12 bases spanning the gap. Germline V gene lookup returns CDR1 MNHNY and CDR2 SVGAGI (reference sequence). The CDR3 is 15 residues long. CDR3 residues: CASSYSSGALYGYTF. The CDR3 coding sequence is TGTGCCAGCAGTTACTCCTCTGGGGCCCTCTATGGCTACACCTTC.

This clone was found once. CDR3 residues: CASSLLRVSSYEQYF. For the CDR3, the DNA is TGTGCCAGCAGCTTACTTCGGGTGAGCTCCTACGAGCAGTACTTC. V usage is TRBV7-2 and J usage is TRBJ2-7; unclear D gene. From germline, CDR1 is SGHTA and CDR2 FQGNSA. Between the trimmed V and J ends, which lost 2 bases and 0 bases, there was a span of 11 bases. The CDR3 is 15 residues long.

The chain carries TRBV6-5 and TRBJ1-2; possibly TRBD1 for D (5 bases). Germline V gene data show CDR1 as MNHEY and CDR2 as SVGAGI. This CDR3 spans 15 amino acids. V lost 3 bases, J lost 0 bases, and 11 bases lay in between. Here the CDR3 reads CASSYRQGANYGYTF. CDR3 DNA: TGTGCCAGCAGTTATCGCCAGGGCGCTAACTATGGCTACACCTTC.

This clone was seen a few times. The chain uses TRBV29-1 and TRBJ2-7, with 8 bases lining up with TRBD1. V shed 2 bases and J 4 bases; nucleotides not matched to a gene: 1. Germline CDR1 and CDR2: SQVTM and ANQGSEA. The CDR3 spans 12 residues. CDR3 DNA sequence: TGCAGCGTTGAAAGACAGGGGTACGAGCAGTACTTC. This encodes CSVERQGYEQYF.

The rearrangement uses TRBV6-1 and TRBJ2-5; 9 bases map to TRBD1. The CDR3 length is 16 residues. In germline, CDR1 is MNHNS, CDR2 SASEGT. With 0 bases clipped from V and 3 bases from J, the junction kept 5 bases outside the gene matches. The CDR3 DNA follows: TGTGCCAGCAGTGAAGCCGGGACAGGGAGTAAAGAGACCCAGTACTTC. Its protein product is CASSEAGTGSKETQYF.

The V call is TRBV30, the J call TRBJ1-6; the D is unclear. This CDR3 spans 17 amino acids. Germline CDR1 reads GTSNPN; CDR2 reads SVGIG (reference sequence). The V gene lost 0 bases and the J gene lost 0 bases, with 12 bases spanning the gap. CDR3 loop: CAWSVSRSSSYNSPLHF. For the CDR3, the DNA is TGTGCCTGGAGTGTAAGCCGCTCGAGCTCCTATAATTCACCCCTCCACTTT.

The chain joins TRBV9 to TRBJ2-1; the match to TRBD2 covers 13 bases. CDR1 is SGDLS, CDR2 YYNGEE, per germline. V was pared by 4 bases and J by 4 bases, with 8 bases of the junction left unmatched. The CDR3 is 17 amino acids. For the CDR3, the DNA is TGTGCCAGCAGCTTCAGGACTAGCGGGGGAAAATACAATGAGCAGTTCTTC. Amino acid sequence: CASSFRTSGGKYNEQFF.

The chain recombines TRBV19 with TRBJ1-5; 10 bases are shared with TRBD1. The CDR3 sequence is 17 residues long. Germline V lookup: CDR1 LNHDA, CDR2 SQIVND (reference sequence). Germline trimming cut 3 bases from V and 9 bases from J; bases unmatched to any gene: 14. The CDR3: CASSMGGGQGLVAPQHF. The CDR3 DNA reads TGTGCCAGTAGTATGGGGGGGGGACAGGGGCTGGTCGCGCCCCAGCATTTT.

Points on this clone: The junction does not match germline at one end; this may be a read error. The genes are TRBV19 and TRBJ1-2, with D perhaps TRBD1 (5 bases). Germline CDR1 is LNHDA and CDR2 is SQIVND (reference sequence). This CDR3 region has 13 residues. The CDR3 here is CASQGAPRYGHTF. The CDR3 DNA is TGTGCCAGTCAGGGTGCGCCTCGTTATGGCCACACCTTC.